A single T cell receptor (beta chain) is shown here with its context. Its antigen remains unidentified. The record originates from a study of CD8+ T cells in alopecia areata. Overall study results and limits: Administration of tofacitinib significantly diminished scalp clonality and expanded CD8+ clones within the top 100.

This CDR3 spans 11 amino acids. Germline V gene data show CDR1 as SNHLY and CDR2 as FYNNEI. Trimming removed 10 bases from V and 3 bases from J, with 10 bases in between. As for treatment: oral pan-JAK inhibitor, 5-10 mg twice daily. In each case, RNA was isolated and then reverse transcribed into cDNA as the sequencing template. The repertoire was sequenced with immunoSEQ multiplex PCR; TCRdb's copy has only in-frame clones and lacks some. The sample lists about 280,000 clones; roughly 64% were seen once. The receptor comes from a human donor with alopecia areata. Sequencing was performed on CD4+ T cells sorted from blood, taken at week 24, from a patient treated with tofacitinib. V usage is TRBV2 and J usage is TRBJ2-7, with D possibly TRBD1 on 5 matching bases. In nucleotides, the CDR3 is TGTGCCATTTCGGACAACTACGAGCAGTACTTC. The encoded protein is CAISDNYEQYF.